Listed below are T cell receptor beta chains from one sample, sequenced in a study of regulatory T cells in long-lasting Graves disease. TCRdb re-called the multiplex PCR reads through MiXCR, storing one row per CDR3 protein. This sample yields roughly 420,000 distinct CDR3 sequences, of which 14% are seen a single time; over 15% belongs to the top ten. The sample also formed part of further work on T cells in Graves' hyperthyroidism and ophthalmopathy.

The source was peripheral blood mononuclear cells (PBMCs), collected at new diagnosis, from a patient treated with antithyroid drugs. The source of these receptors is a woman between 45 and 60 years old with Graves disease. Each CDR3 is given without its conserved first and last residue.

j_call cdr3_length v_call cdr3_aa
TRBJ1-5 14 TRBV11-2 ASSLDRGAGNQPQH
TRBJ2-2 14 TRBV7-8 ASSLAIRLAAGELF
TRBJ1-5 13 TRBV5-1 ASSPSGQGNQPQH
TRBJ2-1 14 TRBV12-3/TRBV12-4 ASSPSGTSPYNEQF
TRBJ2-5 13 TRBV28 ASNGAGLVQETQY
TRBJ2-4 14 TRBV5-1 ASSSGLAGVLNIQY
TRBJ2-6 14 TRBV24-1 ATTGLVSSGANVLT
TRBJ2-3 14 TRBV3-1 ASSHTPSLPRDTQY
TRBJ2-4 11 TRBV28 ASQADYQNIQY
TRBJ1-5 12 TRBV6-1 ASSEAWVKCCKH
TRBJ2-4 12 TRBV28 ASSSGQGGNIQY
TRBJ1-5 14 TRBV4-1 ASSQLKQGTNQPQH
TRBJ2-3 12 TRBV7-9 ASRDKPSTDTQY
TRBJ1-4 13 TRBV5-6 ASSFTASLGEKLF
TRBJ2-5 14 TRBV30 AWSVLTEAGKETQY
TRBJ2-5 13 TRBV7-8 ASSLFGQAQETQY
TRBJ2-6 16 TRBV28 ASSSGQGVPFGANVLT
TRBJ2-1 14 TRBV6-1 ASSEAHWTTDNEQF
TRBJ1-1 14 TRBV20-1 SARREFSVPNTEAF
TRBJ2-5 14 TRBV6-1 ASSAGRGHQQETQY
TRBJ2-3 15 TRBV11-2 ASSLYGLAGSTDTQY
TRBJ2-1 11 TRBV4-1 ASSQDLYNEQF
TRBJ2-1 10 TRBV20-1 SENGKGNEQF
TRBJ2-7 11 TRBV20-1 SAREGAGYEQY
TRBJ2-3 13 TRBV4-2 ASSPQREARRTQY
TRBJ1-4 11 TRBV30 AWNREPNEKLF